Presented here are 16 T cell receptor beta chains from one specimen sequenced in a study of spatial heterogeneity in lung cancer. Time point defined: sample taken at primary tumor resection. Frozen PBMC, nontumor lung or tumor provided whole RNA, which was sequenced unsorted. TCRdb recomputed calls from the 5' RACE reads with MiXCR, one row per CDR3 protein. The sample lists 11,000 or so distinct CDR3 sequences, more than 3% occurring once. The sequencing used PBMCs, collected at surgery. The source of these receptors is a female donor with early-stage non-small cell lung cancer.

This clonotype was seen repeatedly, ten times or more. Because the library targeted alpha chains, this beta chain is an off-target read whose size means little. The J gene is TRBJ2-3, the V gene TRBV7-2, with a weak D call TRBD2 (6 bases). The CDR3 length is 14 residues. V lost 5 bases and J 6 bases, leaving 15 bases between the germline ends. CDR1 is SGHTA, CDR2 FQGNSA, per germline. DNA for the CDR3: TGTGCCAGCAGCAGCACCAGACTAGGTGATACGCAGTATTTT. It translates to CASSSTRLGDTQYF.

This clonotype was seen many times. Found in a library prepared for alpha chains, this beta chain is an off-target read, and its abundance has little meaning. The genes are TRBV27 and TRBJ2-1, with 11 bases lining up with TRBD2. CDR1 and CDR2 from the germline V gene are MNHEY and SMNVEV (reference sequence). The CDR3 covers 14 residues. J was trimmed by 5 bases and V by 5 bases; bases with no gene match: 2. CDR3: CASSLTSGNNEQFF. In DNA form, the CDR3 reads TGTGCCAGCAGTCTGACTAGCGGGAACAATGAGCAGTTCTTC.

This clonotype came up a few times. Because the library targeted alpha chains, this beta chain is an off-target read whose size means little. V usage is TRBV20-1 and J usage is TRBJ1-6; no clear D. The CDR3 has 14 residues. Germline V gives CDR1 DFQATT, CDR2 SNEGSKA (reference sequence). The V end lost 3 bases, the J end lost 0 bases, and 6 bases lay between the germline ends. CDR3 coding DNA: TGCAGTGCTAGTAGGAGCTCCTATAATTCACCCCTCCACTTT. It specifies CSASRSSYNSPLHF.

This clonotype was counted at least ten times. This beta chain lies outside the target of a library built for alpha chains; its clone size means little. The V and J genes are TRBV5-1 and TRBJ1-4; tentatively, D is TRBD1 (5 bases). There are 14 residues in the CDR3. V shed 2 bases and J shed 4 bases, with 9 bases lying between them. Germline CDR1 reads SGHRS; CDR2 reads YFSETQ. The CDR3: CASSFGGLNEKLFF. The CDR3 DNA reads TGCGCCAGCAGCTTTGGGGGTCTTAATGAAAAACTGTTTTTT.

This clonotype was counted ten times or more. For a library built for alpha chains, this beta chain is a stray read; little rests on its size. V usage is TRBV28 and J usage is TRBJ2-7; TRBD2 agrees at 8 bases. The CDR3 length is 14 residues. Germline V gives CDR1 MDHEN, CDR2 SYDVKM. After removal of 10 bases from V and 4 bases from J, the junction contained 12 bases not matched to a gene. The CDR3 loop reads CATRGVRGRYEQYF. The CDR3 DNA sequence: TGTGCCACGCGGGGGGTAAGGGGGAGGTACGAGCAGTACTTC.

In this sample, this clonotype turned up many times. This beta chain slipped into a library made for alpha chains as a stray read, so its size is not meaningful. This chain links TRBV3-1 with TRBJ2-1; D may be TRBD2 (6 bases). The CDR3 covers 15 residues. V lost 1 base and J 10 bases, leaving 17 bases between the germline ends. CDR1 LGHDT and CDR2 YNNKEL come from the germline V gene (reference sequence). The CDR3: CASSQGGLSIEEQFF. DNA for the CDR3: TGTGCCAGCAGCCAAGGGGGACTGTCCATAGAGGAGCAGTTCTTC.

This clonotype was picked up many times. The library was prepared for alpha chains; this beta chain is a stray read, so its frequency means little. The chain joins TRBV12-3 or TRBV12-4 to TRBJ2-2; 8 positions match TRBD2. The CDR3 runs to 13 residues. The trim removed 6 bases at V and 6 bases at J, leaving 3 bases unmatched. CDR3 region: CASRREGPGELFF. CDR3 nucleotide sequence: TGTGCCAGCAGACGGGAGGGCCCCGGGGAGCTGTTTTTT.

This clonotype was seen at least ten times. Because the library targeted alpha chains, this beta chain is an off-target read whose size means little. The chain links TRBV5-1 to TRBJ2-3; tentatively, D is TRBD2 (6 bases). Germline V gives CDR1 SGHRS, CDR2 YFSETQ. There are 14 residues in the CDR3. With 1 base removed from V and 6 bases from J, the gap between germline ends came to 12 bases. The CDR3 reads CASSLSGSRDTQYF. CDR3 nucleotide sequence: TGCGCCAGCAGCTTGTCCGGGAGTAGGGATACGCAGTATTTT.

Worth noting for this clonotype: The library was prepared for alpha chains; this beta chain is a stray read, so its frequency means little. The chain is built from TRBV20-1 and TRBJ2-4; 7 bases are shared with TRBD2. Germline values: CDR1 DFQATT, CDR2 SNEGSKA (reference sequence). This CDR3 has 12 residues. V lost 6 bases, J lost 4 bases, and 3 bases stayed unmatched. The CDR3 loop reads CSAARGKNIQYF. CDR3 nucleotide sequence: TGCAGTGCAGCGCGGGGGAAAAACATTCAGTACTTC.

This clonotype is large within its sample. Since the library was made to target alpha chains, this beta chain is a stray read and its abundance is not meaningful. This sequence joins TRBV20-1 and TRBJ2-7; no clear D gene. The germline V and J ends were trimmed by 2 bases and 0 bases, with 8 bases remaining between them. This CDR3 region has 13 residues. The germline V gene encodes CDR1 DFQATT and CDR2 SNEGSKA (reference sequence). The CDR3 spells CSARLGYSYEQYF. CDR3 DNA: TGCAGTGCTAGATTGGGGTACTCCTACGAGCAGTACTTC.

Many counts were recorded for this clonotype. For a library built for alpha chains, this beta chain is a stray read; little rests on its size. CDR3: CASSVSMAGGEAFF. DNA of the CDR3: TGTGCCAGCAGCGTATCGATGGCAGGAGGTGAAGCTTTCTTT. J is TRBJ1-1 and V is TRBV9; D is unclear. Per germline, CDR1 SGDLS and CDR2 YYNGEE. V shed 1 base and J shed 7 bases, with 14 bases lying between them. There are 14 residues in the CDR3.

This clonotype was detected many times. This beta chain is an unintended read in a library built for alpha chains; its size means little. The rearrangement uses TRBV29-1 and TRBJ2-7; TRBD2 agrees at 7 bases. The germline V gene encodes CDR1 SQVTM and CDR2 ANQGSEA. The CDR3 is made up of 14 amino acids. V shed 4 bases, J shed 1 base, and the junction held 7 bases outside the gene matches. The chain's CDR3 is CSVVEGLPSYEQYF. The CDR3 DNA follows: TGCAGCGTTGTTGAGGGACTACCTTCCTACGAGCAGTACTTC.

Note on this clonotype: One junction end disagrees with the germline gene, perhaps due to a read error. This beta chain is a stray read from a library made for alpha chains; its abundance is not meaningful. This chain uses TRBV4-3 with TRBJ2-7; unclear D gene. Germline assignment: CDR1 LGHNA and CDR2 YSLEER. This CDR3 region has 15 residues. CDR3 bases: TGCGTCAGCAGCCAAGAGAAGTCTAGTTTGGACGAGCAGTACTTC. It specifies CVSSQEKSSLDEQYF.

This clonotype appeared a few times. This beta chain is a stray read from a library made for alpha chains; its abundance is not meaningful. This sequence joins TRBV7-3 and TRBJ2-3; the D is unclear. V shed 2 bases and J shed 3 bases, with 9 bases lying between them. The CDR3 contains 14 residues. The germline CDR1 and CDR2 sequences are SGHTA and FQGTGA. CDR3 amino acids: CASSLGSRTDTQYF. CDR3 bases: TGTGCCAGCAGCTTAGGCAGCCGGACAGATACGCAGTATTTT.

This clonotype has ten or more counts. The library was designed around alpha chains, so this beta chain is a stray read whose abundance carries little weight. The chain couples TRBV7-8 to TRBJ2-6, with TRBD1 matching over 7 bases. This CDR3 has 15 amino acids. J gave up 3 bases and V 5 bases, and 4 bases lay outside the gene matches. Germline values: CDR1 SGHVS, CDR2 FQNEAQ. CDR3 DNA: TGTGCCAGCAGCCCCAGGGGGTATGGGGCCAACGTCCTGACTTTC. Its translation is CASSPRGYGANVLTF. Full variable domain (missing parts from reference TRBV7-8 and TRBJ2-6): GAGVSQSPRYKVAKRGQDVALRCDPISGHVSLFWYQQALGQGPEFLTYFQNEAQLDKSGLPSDRFFAERPEGSVSTLKIQRTQQEDSAVYLCASSPRGYGANVLTFGAGSRLTVL.

This clonotype came up many times. Because this beta chain is a stray read in a library intended to capture alpha chains, its abundance should not be given much weight. The chain joins TRBV6-5 to TRBJ2-7; 9 nucleotides align to TRBD1. Trimming at V came to 8 bases and at J to 3 bases, leaving 5 bases not matched to a gene. Germline lookup yields CDR1 MNHEY and CDR2 SVGAGI. The CDR3 runs to 13 residues. For the CDR3, the DNA is TGTGCCAGCCGGGACAGGGCTAACTACGAGCAGTACTTC. This sequence encodes CASRDRANYEQYF.